The 9 T cell receptor beta chains below all came from one sample that was sequenced in a study of regulatory T cells in long-lasting Graves disease. According to the study, TCR beta libraries were built with iRepertoire HTBI primers and CDR3-region Arm-PCR. In TCRdb, the multiplex PCR reads were re-called with MiXCR into one record per CDR3 protein. The sample shows 450,000 or so distinct CDR3 sequences, less than 25% of them seen only once. Time point described: persistent/refractory GD, antithyroid drugs over 5 years with positive TRAb. Construction of the TCR library relied on RNA isolated from PBMCs. The sample consisted of peripheral blood mononuclear cells (PBMCs), taken when the disease was refractory, from a patient treated with antithyroid drugs. The source is a female donor with Graves disease.

In the case of this clonotype: Since the CDR3 does not end with the conserved phenylalanine or tryptophan, this likely comes from a read error. J is TRBJ1-2 and V is TRBV20-1; TRBD1 agrees at 9 bases. In germline, CDR1 is DFQATT, CDR2 SNEGSKA (reference sequence). This CDR3 has 15 residues. The junction had 6 bases not matched to a gene; V was cut back by 0 bases and J by 4 bases. The CDR3 sequence: CSARDLTGGGYGYTL. DNA for the CDR3: TGCAGTGCTAGAGACCTGACAGGGGGAGGCTATGGCTACACCCTC.

The rearrangement uses TRBV4-1 and TRBJ2-2, with TRBD2 matching 10 bases. Looked up from germline, CDR1 is MGHRA and CDR2 is YSYEKL. V lost 3 bases and J lost 5; bases outside the gene matches: 18. The CDR3 is 20 residues long. The CDR3 DNA reads TGCGCCAGCAGCCACCCAATGCTGTCTAGCGGGAGAGTAGTAACCGGGGAGCTGTTTTTT. Amino acids: CASSHPMLSSGRVVTGELFF.

This clonotype was seen ten or more times. The CDR3 spells CASSSHVEAYQREQYF. CDR3 DNA sequence: TGTGCCAGCAGTTCCCACGTGGAGGCCTACCAAAGGGAGCAGTACTTC. The gene calls are TRBV6-5 and TRBJ2-7; a weak D match, TRBD2 (5 bases). The CDR3 is made up of 16 amino acids. V was trimmed by 4 bases and J by 7 bases, leaving 23 bases between them. Looked up from germline, CDR1 is MNHEY and CDR2 is SVGAGI.

This clonotype was detected many times. The chain is built from TRBV5-1 and TRBJ1-4, with a weak D call TRBD1 (5 bases). The ends were cut back, 2 bases at V and 5 bases at J, with 10 bases in the middle. Germline V lookup: CDR1 SGHRS, CDR2 YFSETQ. CDR3 length equals 14 residues. This chain's CDR3 is CASSFRQSNEKLFF. As DNA, the CDR3 is TGCGCCAGCAGCTTCCGACAGTCAAATGAAAAACTGTTTTTT.

At least ten counts were recorded for this clonotype. The chain is built from TRBV6-1 and TRBJ1-1; D is uncertain. Germline V CDR1 and CDR2: MNHNS, SASEGT. Trimming took off 7 bases at V and 4 bases at J, with 13 bases between the two ends. This CDR3 comprises 13 residues. CDR3 coding DNA: TGTGCCAGCAAGCCCAAACCAGGCACTGAAGCTTTCTTT. Protein product: CASKPKPGTEAFF.

CDR3 protein: CASSLQTEQFF. CDR3 bases: TGTGCCAGCAGCTTGCAGACTGAGCAGTTCTTC. V gene TRBV7-2 combines with J gene TRBJ2-1; D unresolved. Trimming removed 3 bases at V and 9 bases at J, with 6 bases between. Germline CDR1 SGHTA, CDR2 FQGNSA. There are 11 residues in the CDR3.

The chain recombines TRBV28 with TRBJ1-3; 7 bases fit TRBD1. Looked up from germline, CDR1 is MDHEN and CDR2 is SYDVKM. V lost 5 bases and J lost 3; bases outside the gene matches: 13. CDR3 length: 17 residues. As DNA, the CDR3 is TGTGCCAGCAGTCCTCCGGGACAGCAAATTTTTGGAAACACCATATATTTT. Translation: CASSPPGQQIFGNTIYF.

This clonotype was observed many times. The chain is built from TRBV10-2 and TRBJ1-2; D is unclear. There are 14 residues in the CDR3. The germline V and J ends were trimmed by 4 bases and 4 bases, with 13 bases remaining between them. CDR1 is WSHSY and CDR2 is SAAADI in the germline V gene. Written as DNA, the CDR3 is TGCGCCAGCAGTGGCCACCAGGCACCCTATGGCTACACCTTC. Protein: CASSGHQAPYGYTF.

A remark on this clonotype: One base away lies a much larger clone, so this may be a sequencing read error. The chain has TRBV28 and TRBJ2-1; unclear D gene. In germline, CDR1 is MDHEN, CDR2 SYDVKM. This CDR3 contains 14 residues. CDR3: CAGSSPPRYNEQFF. As DNA, the CDR3 is TGTGCCGGCAGTTCCCCCCCGCGGTACAATGAGCAGTTCTTC.